The clone carrying this T cell receptor beta chain was counted many times. TCRdb re-derived calls from the PCR reads in MiXCR, one entry per CDR3 protein. The table lists around 82,000 distinct CDR3 sequences, 19% of them singletons. The data are from a study of molecular identifiers for immune sequencing clone quantification. Each library that profiled naive CD8 cells came from around 20,000 to 990,000 sorted cells with 10%, 30% or 50% RNA. V shed 1 base, J shed 7 bases, and the junction held 13 bases outside the gene matches. Germline V gene sequence: CDR1 SGHDN, CDR2 FVKESK. The CDR3 is 17 amino acids.

Specimen: naive CD8+ T cells from blood, with Jurkat cell RNA spiked in. Subset noted: FACS-sorted CD8+CD4-CCR7+CD45RA+ naive T cells. The chain recombines TRBV14 with TRBJ2-1, with 7 bases matching TRBD2. The TCR was taken from a human donor in good health. Some libraries in this study had Jurkat cell RNA spiked in. The CDR3 DNA is TGTGCCAGCAGCCAAGTTGGCGGTCTAGCGGCCTCTAATGAGCAGTTCTTC. This gives the protein CASSQVGGLAASNEQFF.